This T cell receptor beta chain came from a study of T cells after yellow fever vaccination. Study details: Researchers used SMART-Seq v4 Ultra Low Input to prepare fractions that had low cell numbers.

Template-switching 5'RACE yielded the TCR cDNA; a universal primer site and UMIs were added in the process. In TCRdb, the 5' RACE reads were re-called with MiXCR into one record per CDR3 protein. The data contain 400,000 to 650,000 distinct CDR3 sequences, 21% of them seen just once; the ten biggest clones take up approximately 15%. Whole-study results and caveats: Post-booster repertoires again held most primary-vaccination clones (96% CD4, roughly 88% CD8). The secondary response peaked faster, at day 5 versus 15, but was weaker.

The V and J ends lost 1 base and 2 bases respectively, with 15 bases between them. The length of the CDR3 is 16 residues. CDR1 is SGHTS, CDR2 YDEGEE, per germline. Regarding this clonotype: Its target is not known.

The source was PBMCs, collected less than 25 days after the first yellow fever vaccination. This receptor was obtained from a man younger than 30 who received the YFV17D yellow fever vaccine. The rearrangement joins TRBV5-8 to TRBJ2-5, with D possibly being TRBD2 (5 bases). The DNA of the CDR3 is TGTGCCAGCAGCTTGCGGGGTTGGGCAATGCAAGAGACCCAGTACTTC. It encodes CASSLRGWAMQETQYF.